This T cell receptor (beta chain) was documented in a study of shared clonotypes between healthy human individuals. General study points: Owing to a small donor count, the genetic and exposure-history diversity represented was limited. Rarefaction gave evidence that sorted-subset sequencing remained incomplete despite large depth.

The repertoire was sequenced with immunoSEQ multiplex PCR; TCRdb's copy has only in-frame clones and lacks some. This table holds more than 900,000 clones, around 78% found once. About this clone: What it binds is not known.

The TCR originated in a young man in good health. Some clones in this sample may be carry-over from other donors' samples. Sequencing was done on a sample of memory CD4+ T cells from PBMCs. The subset is: CD45RA-negative fraction.

CDR3 loop: CASSLAEGDTIYF. In DNA, the CDR3 is TGTGCCAGCAGCTTAGCGGAGGGGGACACCATATATTTT. The chain has TRBV7-9 and TRBJ1-3; possibly TRBD1 for D (6 bases). V lost 0 bases and J lost 8, with 8 bases in between. Germline CDR1 and CDR2: SEHNR and FQNEAQ (reference sequence). This CDR3 has 13 residues.